The next 8 T cell receptor beta chains were all read from a single sample in a study of T cells in Graves' hyperthyroidism and ophthalmopathy. The investigators amplified TCR beta CDR3 regions from RNA transcripts. An initial round of RT-PCR targeting the TCR CDR3 relied on the HTBI primer set. From the multiplex PCR reads, TCRdb called clonotypes with MiXCR, one entry per CDR3 protein. The sample comprises about 580,000 distinct CDR3 sequences, around 46% of which are singletons, and around 7.7% rests with the top ten. The specimen was peripheral blood or thyroid tissue (not recorded which). All receptors come from a woman aged 18-30 years with Graves' hyperthyroidism.

This clonotype was found many times. The gene calls are TRBV4-3 and TRBJ1-2; 11 bases align to TRBD1. V was pared by 3 bases and J by 4 bases, with 4 bases of the junction left unmatched. Germline lookup yields CDR1 LGHNA and CDR2 YSLEER. The CDR3 sequence is 15 residues long. This CDR3 reads CASSHGTGGSYGYTF. The CDR3 DNA reads TGCGCCAGCAGCCACGGGACAGGGGGAAGCTATGGCTACACCTTC.

This clonotype was seen repeatedly, ten times or more. The chain combines TRBV5-1 with TRBJ2-5; TRBD1 matches 8 bases. The V segment lost 4 bases and the J segment 0 bases; nucleotides outside the gene matches: 11. The germline V gene has CDR1 SGHRS and CDR2 YFSETQ. The CDR3 covers 17 residues. The CDR3 loop is CASSPRLAGGDQETQYF. For the CDR3, the DNA is TGCGCCAGCAGCCCCCGATTGGCAGGGGGCGACCAAGAGACCCAGTACTTC. Full variable domain (remainder filled in from reference TRBV5-1 and TRBJ2-5): KAGVTQTPRYLIKTRGQQVTLSCSPISGHRSVSWYQQTPGQGLQFLFEYFSETQRNKGNFPGRFSGRQFSNSRSEMNVSTLELGDSALYLCASSPRLAGGDQETQYFGPGTRLLVL.

The chain has TRBV20-1 and TRBJ1-1; possible D gene TRBD1, 5 bases. V was shortened by 2 bases and J by 1 base, with 8 bases between the two germline ends. Germline assignment: CDR1 DFQATT and CDR2 SNEGSKA (reference sequence). The CDR3 length is 13 residues. The CDR3 DNA reads as TGCAGTGCTAGACCGGGACGGAACACTGAAGCTTTCTTT. This encodes CSARPGRNTEAFF.

This clonotype was counted at least ten times. The genes are TRBV12-3 or TRBV12-4 and TRBJ2-5; D is undetermined. The CDR3 is 15 residues long. With 7 bases removed from V and 3 bases from J, the gap between germline ends came to 18 bases. Here the CDR3 reads CASTKSYPREETQYF. In nucleotides, the CDR3 is TGTGCCAGCACCAAGTCCTATCCTCGGGAAGAGACCCAGTACTTC.

Points on this clonotype: The junction shows a germline mismatch at one end, possibly a read error. CDR3 residues: CASSPAGTHTDTQYF. The CDR3 region has the DNA TGCGCCAGCAGCCCTGCAGGGACCCACACAGATACGCAGTATTTT. The chain couples TRBV7-3 to TRBJ2-3; D assignment may be TRBD1 or TRBD2 (5 bases each). Germline loops: CDR1 SGHTA, CDR2 FQGTGA. The CDR3 totals 15 residues. The full variable domain, with the rest looked up from reference TRBV7-3 and TRBJ2-3, is GAGVSQTPSNKVTEKGKYVELRCDPISGHTALYWYRQSLGQGPEFLIYFQGTGAADDSGLPNDRFFAVRPEGSVSTLKIQRTERGDSAVYLCASSPAGTHTDTQYFGPGTRLTVL.

V and J are TRBV27 and TRBJ1-2; D is undetermined. CDR1 is MNHEY and CDR2 is SMNVEV in the germline V gene (reference sequence). The CDR3 sequence is 15 residues long. V was shortened by 0 bases and J by 4 bases, with 12 bases between the two germline ends. CDR3 loop: CASSLSAARSYGYTF. As DNA, the CDR3 is TGTGCCAGCAGTTTATCGGCCGCGAGAAGCTATGGCTACACCTTC.

This clonotype was found many times. The gene calls are TRBV7-9 and TRBJ2-5; 11 bases fit TRBD2. This CDR3 comprises 15 residues. The V and J ends lost 8 bases and 5 bases, in that order; junction bases with no gene match: 10. The germline V gene encodes CDR1 SEHNR and CDR2 FQNEAQ (reference sequence). The CDR3 here is CASGLAGGSGETQYF. In DNA, the CDR3 is TGTGCCAGCGGGTTAGCGGGAGGGTCGGGGGAGACCCAGTACTTC.

At least ten counts were recorded for this clonotype. The chain couples TRBV7-9 to TRBJ1-6; D gene uncertain. CDR3 length: 16 residues. The V end was cut by 1 base, the J end by 9 bases, with 16 bases between. The germline gives CDR1 SEHNR, CDR2 FQNEAQ (reference sequence). CDR3 loop: CASSLGPIPYGSPLHF. CDR3 DNA sequence: TGTGCCAGCAGCTTAGGCCCCATTCCATATGGTTCACCCCTCCACTTT.